This T cell receptor beta chain was sequenced during a study of radiation and T cells in renal cell carcinoma. The time point denotes: blood 2 weeks post-SBRT. Stated treatment: 15 Gy SBRT to primary tumor, nephrectomy 4 weeks later. Here immunoSEQ multiplex PCR was the method, and the copy in TCRdb shows in-frame clones only, minus some. The sample contains some 120,000 clones, over 75% of which appear only once. The sequence derives from a woman aged 55 to 70 with renal cell carcinoma. The source material was blood, sampled from a patient whose treatment included radiotherapy and nephrectomy.

The CDR3 DNA reads as TGCAGCGTTGGGGGACAGCAATACAGATATGGCTACACCTTC. Encoded protein: CSVGGQQYRYGYTF. The chain is built from TRBV29-1 and TRBJ1-2; 7 bases agree with TRBD1. The germline V gene has CDR1 SQVTM and CDR2 ANQGSEA. This CDR3 comprises 14 residues. The junction had 10 bases not matched to a gene; V was cut back by 4 bases and J by 5 bases.